These T cell receptor beta chains were read from a single sample in a study of Graves' ophthalmopathy and Graves' hyperthyroidism. TCRdb processed the multiplex PCR reads anew with MiXCR; each CDR3 protein has one entry. The sample has around 1,200,000 distinct CDR3 sequences; roughly 35% are singletons. The sequenced material came from peripheral blood or thyroid tissue (not recorded which). Receptors originate from an adult man with Graves' hyperthyroidism. Each CDR3 is given with its conserved first and last residue. A D gene is named only where the DNA matches it firmly. Size values are once, few and many counts, or a class for expanded clones, and some rows have none.

clone_size d_call j_call v_call cdr3_nt cdr3_aa
many NA TRBJ1-1 TRBV20-1 TGCAGTGCTAGAGGCAGGACAGAGAACACTGAAGCTTTCTTT CSARGRTENTEAFF
many TRBD1 TRBJ1-6 TRBV4-3 TGCGCCAGCAGCCAAGTCGACAGGGGAAACTCACCCCTCCACTTT CASSQVDRGNSPLHF
few NA TRBJ2-6 TRBV10-3 TGTGCCATCAGCGCCAGACGGATGGGCTCTGGGGCCAACGTCCTGACTTTC CAISARRMGSGANVLTF
few TRBD2 TRBJ2-2 TRBV7-3 TGTGCCAGCAGCTCAACGACTAGCGGGAAGCCCGGGGAGCTGTTTTTT CASSSTTSGKPGELFF
NA NA TRBJ2-5 TRBV29-1 TGCCACGGGGAGACCCAGTACTTC CHGETQYF
many NA TRBJ2-2 TRBV7-9 TGTGCCAGCAGCTCCGGTCCTCCCGGGGAGCTGTTTTTT CASSSGPPGELFF
NA NA TRBJ2-3 TRBV11-2 TGTGCCAGCATCCAAACGGGGGAAACAGATACGCAGTATTTT CASIQTGETDTQYF
many NA TRBJ1-2 TRBV2 TGTGCCAGCAGTTCGACAGTCGACTATGGCTACACCTTC CASSSTVDYGYTF
few NA TRBJ2-7 TRBV5-1 TGCGCCAGCACCCAGTTGGGCGGGAACTACGAGCAGTACTTC CASTQLGGNYEQYF
many NA TRBJ2-5 TRBV10-3 TGTGCCATCAGTGAGCCCCGACAGGGAGGGCGGGAGACCCAGTACTTC CAISEPRQGGRETQYF
NA NA TRBJ1-6 TRBV7-2 TGTGCCAGCAGCACCTATCAGGGGCCCTCCTATAATTCACCCCTCCACTTT CASSTYQGPSYNSPLHF
NA NA TRBJ1-6 TRBV15 TGTGCCGCCAGCAGTCCAAGGCCAAATTCACCCCTCCACTTT CAASSPRPNSPLHF
many NA TRBJ2-2 TRBV7-2 TGTGCCAGCAGCTCGAGGAAGAACACCGGGGAGCTGTTTTTT CASSSRKNTGELFF
NA NA TRBJ2-7 TRBV6-6 TGTGCCAGCAGTGACGAAGGGATCCAGGGTGACGAGCAGTACTTC CASSDEGIQGDEQYF
many NA TRBJ2-2 TRBV7-3 TGTGCCAGCAGCTACACGGGGTTGATGACCGGGGAGCTGTTTTTT CASSYTGLMTGELFF
NA NA TRBJ2-7 TRBV6-5 TGTGCCAGCAGTACGTACAGGGATTCGTACGAGCAGTACTTC CASSTYRDSYEQYF
many TRBD1 TRBJ1-1 TRBV29-1 TGCAGCGTTGAAGGATGGGCAGGGGGTTTGAACACTGAAGCTTTCTTT CSVEGWAGGLNTEAFF
many NA TRBJ2-2 TRBV15 TGTGCCACCAGCCGGCCGGGCCCCGGGGAGCTGTTTTTT CATSRPGPGELFF
NA NA TRBJ2-2 TRBV15 TGTGCCACCAGCAGGATGACCGGGACATCAAAAAAATACACCGGGGAGCTGTTTTTT CATSRMTGTSKKYTGELFF
NA NA TRBJ1-1 TRBV19 TGTGCCAGTAGTATACCCCGGGAGGGCGCGGACACTGAAGCTTTCTTT CASSIPREGADTEAFF
NA NA TRBJ1-2 TRBV2 TGTGCCAGCAGCCCTTGGGGGACGGGCTCTAACTATGGCTACACCTTC CASSPWGTGSNYGYTF
many NA TRBJ2-7 TRBV4-1 TGCGCCAGCAGCCAAGAGGACGCTGGGTGGGGCGAGCAGTACTTC CASSQEDAGWGEQYF
NA TRBD1 TRBJ2-2 TRBV4-1 TGCGCCAGCAGCCAAGAAGGGACAGGGGAAACCGGGGAGCTGTTTTTT CASSQEGTGETGELFF
many NA TRBJ2-5 TRBV20-1 TGCAGTGCTAGTGTCTTAGTAGGTGGAGAGACCCAGTACTTC CSASVLVGGETQYF
once NA TRBJ2-5 TRBV20-1 TGCAGCTTAGTAGAGGGGCTCCAAGAGACCCAGTACTTC CSLVEGLQETQYF
NA NA TRBJ2-5 TRBV29-1 TGCAGCTGGGGACTTGTGGGGGACCAAGAGACCCAGTACTTC CSWGLVGDQETQYF
many NA TRBJ2-7 TRBV29-1 TGCAGCGTTGCCGGCAGGGTTAACGAGCAGTACTTC CSVAGRVNEQYF
NA NA TRBJ2-5 TRBV7-8 TGCGCCCAGCGGAGCCTCCGGGGCCCGGTGACCCAGTACTTC CAQRSLRGPVTQYF
NA NA TRBJ2-3 TRBV20-1 TGCAGTGCCCAAAGTGCGGATGCGGATACGCAGTATTTT CSAQSADADTQYF
NA TRBD1 TRBJ2-5 TRBV10-1 TGCGCCAGCAGCGCCGGGACAGGGGGCCTTGAGACCCAGTACTTC CASSAGTGGLETQYF
many TRBD1 TRBJ2-2 TRBV7-8 TGTGCCAGCAGCTCCCGGACAGGGGTCACCGGGGAGCTGTTTTTT CASSSRTGVTGELFF
NA NA TRBJ2-5 TRBV7-6 TGTGCCAGCAGCACCCAGCTGACTCAGTACTTC CASSTQLTQYF
many TRBD1 TRBJ1-4 TRBV2 TGTGCCAGCGGCACAGGGGCGGATGAAAAACTGTTTTTT CASGTGADEKLFF
many NA TRBJ1-1 TRBV20-1 TGCAGTGCTAGAGTAGGGGTTGAAGCTTTCTTT CSARVGVEAFF
NA NA TRBJ1-2 TRBV11-2 TGTGCCAGCAGCTTCATGCCACAGGGTAATCATGGTGGCTACACCTTC CASSFMPQGNHGGYTF
NA NA TRBJ2-5 TRBV5-5 TGTGCCAGCAGCCGTGCAGTAGCCCCTCAAGAGACCCAGTACTTC CASSRAVAPQETQYF
NA TRBD1 TRBJ1-1 TRBV4-3 TGCGCCAGCAGCCAAGAGACAGGGGGGGTCACTGAAGCTTTCTTT CASSQETGGVTEAFF
NA TRBD1 TRBJ2-2 TRBV20-1 TGCAGTGCTAGGGCCGGGACAGGGGTCACCGGGGAGCTGTTTTTT CSARAGTGVTGELFF
many NA TRBJ2-5 TRBV7-3 TGTGCCAGCAGTCGCTCCTCGGAGGAGACCCAGTACTTC CASSRSSEETQYF
once NA TRBJ2-2 TRBV20-1 TGCAGTGCTAGTCTCCAGGGTCGCGGGGAGCTGTTTTTT CSASLQGRGELFF
NA TRBD2 TRBJ2-7 TRBV20-1 TGCAGTGCTCCGGGACTAGCGGGCCGATACTCCTACGAGCAGTACTTC CSAPGLAGRYSYEQYF
NA NA TRBJ1-5 TRBV27 TGTGCCAGCAGCTGGGGGAAGGATCAGCCCCAGCATTTT CASSWGKDQPQHF
NA TRBD1 TRBJ2-7 TRBV10-3 TGTGCCAGCAGTTCCCGGGACAGGCACCTAGAGCAGTACTTC CASSSRDRHLEQYF
NA TRBD1 TRBJ1-2 TRBV5-6 TGTGCCAGCAGCATGACAGGGATCTATGGCTACACCTTC CASSMTGIYGYTF
NA TRBD1 TRBJ2-6 TRBV7-9 TGTGCCAGCAGCTTCACGGGACAGAGCTCTGGGGCCAACGTCCTGACTTTC CASSFTGQSSGANVLTF
NA TRBD1 TRBJ2-2 TRBV15 TGTGCCACCAGCAGATTAGCACAGGGGGCCCGGACCGGGGAGCTGTTTTTT CATSRLAQGARTGELFF
many TRBD2 TRBJ2-7 TRBV2 TGTGCCAGCAGTGCCCAACTAGCGGGAGCTCCCGAGCAGTACTTC CASSAQLAGAPEQYF
NA NA TRBJ2-7 TRBV6-2/TRBV6-3 TGTGCCACAGGCTCGAACGAGCAGTACTTC CATGSNEQYF
few NA TRBJ2-7 TRBV4-1 TGCGCCAGCAGCCAGACGACAGGAACATACTACGAGCAGTACTTC CASSQTTGTYYEQYF
many TRBD1 TRBJ1-1 TRBV10-2 TGCGCCAGCAGGGCTACAGGGGCAACTGAAGCTTTCTTT CASRATGATEAFF
NA TRBD1 TRBJ1-4 TRBV20-1 TGCAGTGCGGGGACAGTGCGAGAAAAACTGTTTTTT CSAGTVREKLFF